This T cell receptor (beta chain) was sequenced in a study of cytomegalovirus exposure and HLA in healthy donors (TCRdb year 2017). Regarding the research as a whole: An earlier analysis of roughly 630 of the donors reported more than 250 Gb of sequence data and 117 million unique TCR beta sequences from 190 million or so T cells. The aim of the study was to test whether cataloging public T cell receptors could identify signatures of past pathogen exposure. The study used immunosequencing to profile the T cell repertoires of some 600 subjects and linked those repertoires to cytomegalovirus serostatus. All discovery cohort repertoires had been generated using a single sequencing platform. Both class I and class II loci were covered by HLA typing, at four-digit resolution. The number of typed donors differed by locus: roughly 620-630 for A, B, C, DRB1 and DQB1; 500 to 550 for DQA1; approximately 600 for DPA1; and some 450 for DPB1. Among approximately 370 genotyped donors of the cohort, an average of around 250,000 unique TCR beta nucleotide sequences was sequenced per donor, of which approximately 19% were non-productive. Donor age, sex, ethnicity and CMV serostatus were collected together with the repertoire data. To decide whether each TCR beta V gene segment behaved as functional or pseudogenic, an earlier analysis of 587 of the donors relied on high-throughput TCR beta sequencing. A later genetic analysis took genome-wide SNP genotypes for about three fifths of the roughly 670 donors and used that subset as a discovery cohort. To predict cytomegalovirus infection status, the study brought together high-throughput TCR immunosequencing, statistical association of individual TCRs with disease status, and machine learning. Along with the roughly 670-subject first cohort, a separate validation cohort of around 110 different subjects was used. Five DR-DQ haplotypes were treated as single units for association and clustering because of strong linkage in the cohort. A later analysis re-analyzed previously published TCR beta repertoires from 600 to 850 donors and added high-resolution HLA genotyping to study TCR occurrence patterns. Among the 398 genotyped donors, approximately 76% belonged to the genetic ancestry cluster associated with self-reported Caucasian donors. Rather than drawing on any new phenotypic data, the later analysis identified candidate immune exposures from TCR beta sequences and the way those sequences occurred across donors. An early release covering roughly 600 HLA-typed donors comprised about 300 gigabases of sequencing data and 65 million to 100 million unique TCR sequences.

Only a few counts were recorded for this clone. Its antigen target is currently unknown. There are no base qualities to consult, and no much larger clone falls within one base. Points the paper makes about the study in general: Immune exposure information for the cohort was limited to CMV serostatus. A later analysis reported that several top co-occurrence clusters appeared linked to parvovirus B19, influenza, CMV and Epstein-Barr virus. A further reported finding was that TCR beta sequences accurately predicted the HLA-A and HLA-B alleles for most subjects in the first cohort. Presence/absence analyses assumed roughly uniform sequencing depth across donors, an assumption that may not hold. Across donors, most TCR sequences were observed very rarely, whereas some public TCRs were present in many individuals. In both the original and validation cohorts, the classifier was reported to diagnose cytomegalovirus status with high specificity and sensitivity. A cluster of highly shared sequence variants was judged likely to represent a technical artifact of the sequencing pipeline. At a false discovery rate of 0.05, a later analysis linked fewer than 20,000 TCR beta sequences to specific HLA alleles. Most CMV-associated TCR beta chains appeared to be HLA-restricted in a later analysis, and the HLA associations seemed to be driven largely by CMV exposure. A total of roughly 160 TCR beta chains were listed by the study as associated with cytomegalovirus. V-gene and J-gene trimming of TCR beta chains was associated with a missense DCLRE1C variant in a later genetic analysis, and the association was replicated in an independent cohort. Assigning TCR associations to individual alleles was difficult when HLA alleles, especially DR and DQ, strongly co-occurred. According to a later analysis, TCR association rates differed among HLA loci, with DRB1 alleles showing the most associated TCRs and HLA-C alleles showing the fewest. In an earlier analysis of about 550 of the donors, most TCR beta V segments were observed in productive rearrangements about 90% or about 30% of the time, broadly matching IMGT annotations. Because counts were too low, roughly 17 rarely observed V segments, including chromosome 9 orphons, were left out of the earlier analysis of 587 of the donors. The cohort was sequenced for TCR beta chains only, and without alpha or paired-chain data the features that could be detected were limited. Because some donors lacked HLA typing at each locus, the association tests relied only on the typed subset. In vitro tests confirmed that three of the cytomegalovirus-associated TCR beta chains recognize cytomegalovirus antigens. The 87-base-pair reads could not distinguish some IMGT-functional V segments, including TRBV6-2 and TRBV6-3, so those segments were excluded. Correlated functional status among segregating V segments might be attributable to linkage disequilibrium, but an unknown experimental factor could not be ruled out. A later genetic analysis reported fewer N-insertions in productive TCRs among donors in an Asian-associated ancestry cluster than the approximately 670-donor mean. The authors suggested that the approach could potentially be generalized to other disease states and immunological phenotypes. Compared with equally common non-associated chains, HLA-associated TCR beta chains in a later analysis were more clonally expanded and had lower generation probabilities.

In the germline V gene, CDR1 corresponds to MNHEY and CDR2 to SVGAGI. V gives up 6 bases and J gives up 5 bases, and the segment between their germline ends measures 10 bases. The CDR3 runs 13 residues from the cysteine to the phenylalanine. The sequence is cut down to CDR3 DNA, 39 bases in frame from base 1. In total, around 600 healthy bone marrow donors made up the cohort. All cohort members were sampled while nominally healthy, although unrecorded immune exposures were likely present. The donor tested CMV seropositive, placing the donor among the 250 to 350 seropositive members of the cohort. Each donor provided a peripheral blood sample, and peripheral blood mononuclear cells were used for TCR beta sequencing. Genomic DNA was extracted from the blood cell samples with the Qiagen DNeasy Blood Extraction Kit. The library was made by the immunoSEQ multiplex PCR assay. A mixture of 60 forward primers for TCR Vbeta segments and 13 reverse primers for TCR Jbeta segments was used in the multiplex PCR. A multiplex PCR assay on genomic DNA amplified the CDR3 region of rearranged TCR beta genes. On the Illumina HiSeq System, the amplified TCR beta libraries were sequenced as 87-base-pair reads. In the source study's methods: A later analysis counted about 80 million unique TCR beta chains across the 650 to 800 repertoires, and some 11 million of these chains were shared by at least two donors. Raw reads were error-corrected and collapsed into unique sequences with a nearest-neighbor algorithm that merged closely related sequences to remove PCR and sequencing errors. To assign V, D and J gene segments, CDR3 sequences were aligned to IMGT reference sequences. For a sequence to be retained, at least a six-nucleotide match to both a V gene segment and a J gene segment was required. A rearrangement counted as productive if the CDR3 had no stop codons and remained in frame with V and J, and every other rearrangement counted as non-productive. CDR3 was defined according to IMGT convention as the region running from the second conserved V-encoded cysteine to the conserved J-encoded phenylalanine. The earlier analysis of more than 450 of the donors excluded sequences that lacked an unambiguous match to a single V gene segment. An earlier analysis of a few hundred of the donors classified V segments as functional when productive rearrangements were above 56.7% and as segregating when the standard deviation between donors was above 5%. A statistical classification framework was built to diagnose cytomegalovirus status from the catalog of TCR beta chain sequences. In a later analysis, V and J genes were assigned by comparing TCR nucleotide sequences against IMGT/GENE-DB human TR gene sequences. Using the TCRdist pipeline, a later analysis assigned CDR3 sequences along with most-parsimonious VDJ recombination scenarios. In a later analysis, each TCR beta chain was defined by its CDR3 amino acid sequence together with its V-gene family, and reads lacking a unique V-gene family were excluded. A later analysis removed nearly 600 highly shared, low-generation-probability nucleotide sequences to deal with suspected cross-contamination and a sequencing artifact. In a later analysis, a clonal expansion index for each public chain was calculated from normalized within-repertoire ranks of inferred template counts. Generation probabilities in a later analysis came from a VDJ recombination model fitted to out-of-frame rearrangements, and those results were checked against IGoR. In a later analysis, hypergeometric tests were used to score TCR-TCR, TCR-HLA and TCR-CMV co-occurrence, with a repertoire-size bias correction applied to TCR pairs. In a later analysis, false discovery rates were estimated by permuting HLA or CMV assignments 20 times. In a later analysis, co-occurring TCRs were grouped using DBSCAN, and TCRdist sequence similarity was added for clustering within HLA-allele-positive subsets. Co-occurrence clustering excluded repertoires with fewer than 30,000 or more than 120,000 public chains, plus five with anomalous nucleotide sharing. TCRdb carries this immuneACCESS record with in-frame sequences only. Its versions omit some clonotypes, under half of them owing to an unresolved V gene in the studies checked, with the rest unexplained. V and J calls and clone size are given by that table; D and trimming were obtained from the DNA. The sample records fewer than 250,000 clones, roughly 82% of which are singletons. 5.5% to 7.5% of the sample is in the top ten clones.

The chain is assembled from TRBV6-5 and TRBJ1-4; tentative D gene TRBD1, with 5 bases matching. Specimen: PBMCs. The sequence derives from a man aged 40-49 years in good health and CMV-seropositive. The bases are TGTGCCAGCAGGGCAGGGAACAATGAAAAACTGTTTTTT. Its amino acids are CASRAGNNEKLFF.